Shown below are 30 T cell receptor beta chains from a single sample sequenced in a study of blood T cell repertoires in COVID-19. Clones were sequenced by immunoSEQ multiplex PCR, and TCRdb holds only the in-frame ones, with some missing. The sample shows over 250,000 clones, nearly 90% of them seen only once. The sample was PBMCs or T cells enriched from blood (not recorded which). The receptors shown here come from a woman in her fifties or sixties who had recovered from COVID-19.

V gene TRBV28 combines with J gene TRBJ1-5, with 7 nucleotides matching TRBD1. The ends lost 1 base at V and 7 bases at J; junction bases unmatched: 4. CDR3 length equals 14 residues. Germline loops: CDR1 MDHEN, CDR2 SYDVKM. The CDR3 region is CASSLLGGWQPQHF. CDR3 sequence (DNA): TGTGCCAGCAGTTTATTAGGGGGCTGGCAGCCCCAGCATTTT.

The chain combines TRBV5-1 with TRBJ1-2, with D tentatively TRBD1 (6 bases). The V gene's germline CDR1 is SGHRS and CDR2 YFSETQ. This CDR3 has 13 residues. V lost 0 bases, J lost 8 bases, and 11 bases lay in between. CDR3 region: CASSLGTDRGYTF. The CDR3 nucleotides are TGCGCCAGCAGCTTGGGGACAGATCGGGGCTACACCTTC.

The CDR3 loop reads CASSQDLRGYTF. CDR3 nucleotide sequence: TGCGCCAGCAGCCAAGATCTTCGTGGCTACACCTTC. The chain is built from TRBV4-1 and TRBJ1-2; D is uncertain. This CDR3 is built from 12 residues. Germline values: CDR1 MGHRA, CDR2 YSYEKL. Trimming left V 0 bases short and J 7 bases short, with 6 bases between.

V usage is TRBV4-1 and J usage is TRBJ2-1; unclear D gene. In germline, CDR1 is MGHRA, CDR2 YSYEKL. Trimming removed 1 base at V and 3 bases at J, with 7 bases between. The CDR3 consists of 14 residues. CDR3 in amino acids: CASSQGNGYNEQFF. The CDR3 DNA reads TGCGCCAGCAGCCAAGGCAACGGCTACAATGAGCAGTTCTTC.

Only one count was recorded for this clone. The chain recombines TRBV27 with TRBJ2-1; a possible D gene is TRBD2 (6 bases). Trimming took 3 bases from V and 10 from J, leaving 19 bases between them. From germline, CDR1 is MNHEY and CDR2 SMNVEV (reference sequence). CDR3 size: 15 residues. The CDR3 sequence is CASSLSYGAGREQFF. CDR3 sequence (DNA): TGTGCCAGCAGTTTGTCCTACGGGGCGGGGAGAGAGCAGTTCTTC.

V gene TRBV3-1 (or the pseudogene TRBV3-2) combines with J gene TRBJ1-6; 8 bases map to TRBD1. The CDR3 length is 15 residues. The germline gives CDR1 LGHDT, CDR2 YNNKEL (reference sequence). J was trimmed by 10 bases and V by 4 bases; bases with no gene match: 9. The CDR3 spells CASSPLAQGASPLHF. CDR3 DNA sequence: TGTGCCAGCAGCCCCCTCGCGCAGGGGGCCTCACCCCTCCACTTT.

This CDR3 reads CASTRQGVHEQYF. CDR3 nucleotides: TGTGCCAGCACTCGGCAGGGGGTCCACGAGCAGTACTTC. The V gene is TRBV27, the J gene TRBJ2-7; 7 nucleotides agree with TRBD1. The V segment lost 7 bases and the J segment 5 bases; nucleotides outside the gene matches: 8. Germline CDR1 and CDR2: MNHEY and SMNVEV (reference sequence). The CDR3 loop spans 13 amino acids.

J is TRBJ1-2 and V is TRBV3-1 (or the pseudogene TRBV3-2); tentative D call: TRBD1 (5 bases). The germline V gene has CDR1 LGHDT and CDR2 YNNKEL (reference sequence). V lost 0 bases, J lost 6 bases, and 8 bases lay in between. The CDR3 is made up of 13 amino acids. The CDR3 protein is CASSQEAGHGYTF. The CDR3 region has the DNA TGTGCCAGCAGCCAAGAGGCAGGGCATGGCTACACCTTC.

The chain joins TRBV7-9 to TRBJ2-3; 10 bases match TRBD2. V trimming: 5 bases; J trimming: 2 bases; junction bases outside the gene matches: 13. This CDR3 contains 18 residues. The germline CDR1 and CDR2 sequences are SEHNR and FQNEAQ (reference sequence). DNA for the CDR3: TGTGCCAGCAGCCCCGGAAATAGCGGGAGGCCTAACACAGATACGCAGTATTTT. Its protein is CASSPGNSGRPNTDTQYF.

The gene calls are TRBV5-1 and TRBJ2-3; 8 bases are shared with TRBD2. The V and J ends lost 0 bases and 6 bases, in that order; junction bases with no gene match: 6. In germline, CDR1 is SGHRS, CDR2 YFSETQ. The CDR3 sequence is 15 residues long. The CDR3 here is CASSLGGVAGDTQYF. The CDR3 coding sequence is TGCGCCAGCAGCTTGGGTGGGGTAGCGGGGGATACGCAGTATTTT.

Written as DNA, the CDR3 is TGTGCCTGGAGTAATCCAGAAACTAACTATGGCTACACCTTC. This translates into CAWSNPETNYGYTF. The rearrangement links TRBV30 to TRBJ1-2; D gene ambiguous. Trimming stripped 2 bases from V and 0 bases from J, with 10 bases between. The CDR3 is made up of 14 amino acids. CDR1 is GTSNPN, CDR2 SVGIG, per germline (reference sequence).

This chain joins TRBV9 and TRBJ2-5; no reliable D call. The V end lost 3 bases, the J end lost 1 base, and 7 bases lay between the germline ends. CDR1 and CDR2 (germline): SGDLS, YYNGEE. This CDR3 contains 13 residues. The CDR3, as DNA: TGTGCCAGCAGCGCCTGGGCCCAAGAGACCCAGTACTTC. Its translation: CASSAWAQETQYF.

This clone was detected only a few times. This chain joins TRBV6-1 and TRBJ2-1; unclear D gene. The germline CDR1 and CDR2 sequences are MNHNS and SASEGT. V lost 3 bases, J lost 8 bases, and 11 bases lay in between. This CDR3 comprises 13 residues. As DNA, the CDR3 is TGTGCCAGCAGTGATTACAGCCCCCATGAGCAGTTCTTC. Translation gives CASSDYSPHEQFF.

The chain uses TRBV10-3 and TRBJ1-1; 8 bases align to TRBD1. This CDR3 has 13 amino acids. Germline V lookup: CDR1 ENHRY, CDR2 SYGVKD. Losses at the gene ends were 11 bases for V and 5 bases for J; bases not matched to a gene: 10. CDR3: CASLPTGETEAFF. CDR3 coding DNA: TGTGCCTCTCTTCCGACAGGGGAAACTGAAGCTTTCTTT.

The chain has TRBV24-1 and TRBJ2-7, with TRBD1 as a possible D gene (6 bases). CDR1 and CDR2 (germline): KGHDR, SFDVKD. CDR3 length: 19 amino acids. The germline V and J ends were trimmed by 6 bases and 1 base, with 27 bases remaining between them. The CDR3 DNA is TGTGCCACCAGTTCCTCTCAACAGGGAGACTTTAGACTTTCCTACGAGCAGTACTTC. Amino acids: CATSSSQQGDFRLSYEQYF.

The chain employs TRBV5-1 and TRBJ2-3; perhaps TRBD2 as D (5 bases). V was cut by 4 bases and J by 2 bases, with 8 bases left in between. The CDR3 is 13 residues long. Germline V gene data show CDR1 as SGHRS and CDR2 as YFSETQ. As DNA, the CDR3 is TGCGCCAGCAGCCTAGCAGCCACAGATACGCAGTATTTT. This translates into CASSLAATDTQYF.

CDR3 loop: CASSSGGRQLEKLFF. The CDR3 nucleotides are TGTGCCAGCAGCTCCGGAGGTCGGCAGCTTGAAAAACTGTTTTTT. This chain uses TRBV5-4 with TRBJ1-4; D call uncertain. CDR1 and CDR2 (germline): SGHNT, YYREEE (reference sequence). This CDR3 is built from 15 residues. V was clipped by 3 bases and J by 7 bases, with 16 bases between them. Together with reference TRBV5-4 and TRBJ1-4, the CDR3 gives the full variable domain: ETGVTQSPTHLIKTRGQQVTLRCSSQSGHNTVSWYQQALGQGPQFIFQYYREEENGRGNFPPRFSGLQFPNYSSELNVNALELDDSALYLCASSSGGRQLEKLFFGSGTQLSVL.

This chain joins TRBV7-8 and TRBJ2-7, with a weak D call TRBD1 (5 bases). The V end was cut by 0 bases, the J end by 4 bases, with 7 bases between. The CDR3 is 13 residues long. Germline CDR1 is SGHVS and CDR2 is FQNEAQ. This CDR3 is CASSLAREYEQYF. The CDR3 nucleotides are TGTGCCAGCAGCTTAGCCAGGGAATACGAGCAGTACTTC.

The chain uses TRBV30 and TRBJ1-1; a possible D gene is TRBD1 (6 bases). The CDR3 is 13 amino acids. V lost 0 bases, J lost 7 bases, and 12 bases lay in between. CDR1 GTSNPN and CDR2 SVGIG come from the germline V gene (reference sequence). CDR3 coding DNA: TGTGCCTGGAGTGTCTCACCGGACAGTGAAGCTTTCTTT. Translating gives CAWSVSPDSEAFF.

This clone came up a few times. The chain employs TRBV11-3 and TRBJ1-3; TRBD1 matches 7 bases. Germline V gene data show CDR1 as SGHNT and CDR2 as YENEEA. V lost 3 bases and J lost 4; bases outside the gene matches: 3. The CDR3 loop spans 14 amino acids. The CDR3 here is CASSFGTAGNTIYF. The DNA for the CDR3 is TGTGCCAGCAGCTTCGGGACAGCCGGAAACACCATATATTTT.

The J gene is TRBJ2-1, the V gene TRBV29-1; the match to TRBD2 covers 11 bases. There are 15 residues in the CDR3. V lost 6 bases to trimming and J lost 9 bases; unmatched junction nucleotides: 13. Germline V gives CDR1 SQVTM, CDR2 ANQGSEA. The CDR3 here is CSVASLAGGRGEQFF. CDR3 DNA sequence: TGCAGCGTCGCCTCCCTAGCGGGGGGCCGGGGTGAGCAGTTCTTC.

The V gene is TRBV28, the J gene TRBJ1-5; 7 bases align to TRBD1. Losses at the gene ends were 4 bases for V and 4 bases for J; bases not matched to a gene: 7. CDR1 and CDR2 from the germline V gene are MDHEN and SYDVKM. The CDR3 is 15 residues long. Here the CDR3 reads CASSYNSRGNQPQHF. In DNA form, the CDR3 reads TGTGCCAGCAGTTACAACAGCAGGGGGAATCAGCCCCAGCATTTT.

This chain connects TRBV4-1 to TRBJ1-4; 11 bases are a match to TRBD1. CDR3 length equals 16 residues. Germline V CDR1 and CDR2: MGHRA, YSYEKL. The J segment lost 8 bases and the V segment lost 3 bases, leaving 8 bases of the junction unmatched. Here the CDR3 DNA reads TGCGCCAGCAGCCAGGCACGGGACAGGGGGGAAGAAAAACTGTTTTTT. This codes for CASSQARDRGEEKLFF.

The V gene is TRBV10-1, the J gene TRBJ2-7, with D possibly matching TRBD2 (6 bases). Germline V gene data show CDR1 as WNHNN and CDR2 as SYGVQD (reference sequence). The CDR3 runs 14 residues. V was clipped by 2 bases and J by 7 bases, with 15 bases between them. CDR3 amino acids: CASSEPRLGREQYF. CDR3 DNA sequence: TGCGCCAGCAGTGAGCCACGACTGGGGAGGGAGCAGTACTTC.

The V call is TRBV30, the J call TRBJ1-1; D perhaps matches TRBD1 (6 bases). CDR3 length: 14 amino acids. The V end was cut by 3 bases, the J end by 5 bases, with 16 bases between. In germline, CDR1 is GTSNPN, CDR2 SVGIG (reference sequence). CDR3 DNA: TGTGCCTGGAGCGTCGGGGGGGCTGGGACTGAAGCTTTCTTT. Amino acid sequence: CAWSVGGAGTEAFF.

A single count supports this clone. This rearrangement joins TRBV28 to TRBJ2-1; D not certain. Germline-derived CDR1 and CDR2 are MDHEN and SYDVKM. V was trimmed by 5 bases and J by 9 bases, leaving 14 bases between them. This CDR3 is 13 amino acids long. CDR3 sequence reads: CASSPPTPGEQFF. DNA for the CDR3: TGTGCCAGCAGTCCACCGACCCCGGGTGAGCAGTTCTTC.

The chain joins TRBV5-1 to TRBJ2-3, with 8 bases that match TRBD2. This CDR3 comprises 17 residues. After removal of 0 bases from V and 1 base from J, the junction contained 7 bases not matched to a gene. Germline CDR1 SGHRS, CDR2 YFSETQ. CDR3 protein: CASSLGQAGGGTDTQYF. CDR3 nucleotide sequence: TGCGCCAGCAGCTTGGGGCAGGCGGGAGGCGGCACAGATACGCAGTATTTT. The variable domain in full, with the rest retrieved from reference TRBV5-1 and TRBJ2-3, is KAGVTQTPRYLIKTRGQQVTLSCSPISGHRSVSWYQQTPGQGLQFLFEYFSETQRNKGNFPGRFSGRQFSNSRSEMNVSTLELGDSALYLCASSLGQAGGGTDTQYFGPGTRLTVL.

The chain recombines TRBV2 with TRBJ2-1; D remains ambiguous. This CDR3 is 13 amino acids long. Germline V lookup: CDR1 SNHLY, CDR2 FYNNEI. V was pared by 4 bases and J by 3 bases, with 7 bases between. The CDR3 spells CASSGPGYNEQFF. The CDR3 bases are TGTGCCAGCAGTGGTCCAGGCTACAATGAGCAGTTCTTC.

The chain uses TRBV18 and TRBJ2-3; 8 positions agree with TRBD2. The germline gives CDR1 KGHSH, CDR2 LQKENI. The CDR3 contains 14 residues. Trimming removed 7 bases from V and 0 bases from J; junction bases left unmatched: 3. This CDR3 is CASYGGGSTDTQYF. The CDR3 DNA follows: TGTGCCAGCTACGGCGGGGGGAGCACAGATACGCAGTATTTT.

The CDR3 protein is CASNFLGQVRETQYF. CDR3 DNA sequence: TGCGCCAGCAACTTTCTGGGACAGGTCCGGGAGACCCAGTACTTC. The V call is TRBV5-1, the J call TRBJ2-5; 8 bases map to TRBD1. The CDR3 loop spans 15 amino acids. Germline lookup yields CDR1 SGHRS and CDR2 YFSETQ. J was trimmed by 5 bases and V by 6 bases; bases with no gene match: 12.